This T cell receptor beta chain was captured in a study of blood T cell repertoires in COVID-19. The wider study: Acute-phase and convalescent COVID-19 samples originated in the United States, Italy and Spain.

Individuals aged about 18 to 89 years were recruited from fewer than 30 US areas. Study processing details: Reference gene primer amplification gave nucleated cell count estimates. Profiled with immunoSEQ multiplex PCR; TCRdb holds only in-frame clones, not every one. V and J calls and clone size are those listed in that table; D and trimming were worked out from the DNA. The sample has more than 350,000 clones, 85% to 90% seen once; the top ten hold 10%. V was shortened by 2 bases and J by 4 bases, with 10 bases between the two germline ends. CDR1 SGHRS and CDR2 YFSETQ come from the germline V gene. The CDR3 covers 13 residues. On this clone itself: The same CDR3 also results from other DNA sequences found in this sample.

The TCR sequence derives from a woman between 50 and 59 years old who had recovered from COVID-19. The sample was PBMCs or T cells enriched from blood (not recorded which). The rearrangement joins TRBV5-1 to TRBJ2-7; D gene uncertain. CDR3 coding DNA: TGCGCCAGCAGCTTAACGAGAAATTACGAGCAGTACTTC. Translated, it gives CASSLTRNYEQYF.